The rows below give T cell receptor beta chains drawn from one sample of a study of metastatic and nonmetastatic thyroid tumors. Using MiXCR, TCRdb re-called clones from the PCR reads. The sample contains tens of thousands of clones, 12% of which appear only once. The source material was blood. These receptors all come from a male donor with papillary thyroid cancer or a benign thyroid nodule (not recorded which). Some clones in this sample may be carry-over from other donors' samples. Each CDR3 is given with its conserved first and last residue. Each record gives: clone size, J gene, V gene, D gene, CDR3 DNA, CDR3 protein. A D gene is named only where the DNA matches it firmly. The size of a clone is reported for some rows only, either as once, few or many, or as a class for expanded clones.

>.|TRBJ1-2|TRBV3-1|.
TGTACCAGCAGCCAAGGAAACAAGGATGGCTACACCTTC
CTSSQGNKDGYTF
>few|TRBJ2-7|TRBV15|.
TGTGCCACCAGAAGAGATATCTCATACGAGCAGTACTTC
CATRRDISYEQYF
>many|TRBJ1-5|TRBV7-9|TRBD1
TGTGCCAGCAGCTGGACAGGGCGACAGCCCCAGCATTTT
CASSWTGRQPQHF
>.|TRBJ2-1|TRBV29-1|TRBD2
TGCAGCGTTGAAGATCCTGCGAGGGAGGGCTACAATGAGCAGTTCTTC
CSVEDPAREGYNEQFF
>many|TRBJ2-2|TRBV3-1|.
TGTGCCAGCAGTCAACTCGGAGGCGGGGAGCTGTTTTTT
CASSQLGGGELFF
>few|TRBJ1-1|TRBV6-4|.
TGTGCCAGCAGTCCAACAGGGAGGAACACTGAAGCTTTCTTT
CASSPTGRNTEAFF
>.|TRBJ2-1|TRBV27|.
TGTGCCAGCAGCTCCTTCAGCGCGGGTGAGCAGTTCTTC
CASSSFSAGEQFF
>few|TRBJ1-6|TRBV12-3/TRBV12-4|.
TGTGCCAGCAGTTTCGGGCAGGGGAGGTCCTATAATTCACCCCTCCACTTT
CASSFGQGRSYNSPLHF
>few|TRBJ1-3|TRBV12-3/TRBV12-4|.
TGTGCCAGCAGTTTACACCGTCCGGCGCACATATATTTT
CASSLHRPAHIYF
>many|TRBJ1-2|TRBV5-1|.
TGCGCCAGCAGCTTCGGGAATAACTATGGCTACACCTTC
CASSFGNNYGYTF
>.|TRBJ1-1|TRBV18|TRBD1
TGTGCCAGCTCACGGGACTTGGGACAGGGGGGGAACACTGAAGCTTTCTTT
CASSRDLGQGGNTEAFF
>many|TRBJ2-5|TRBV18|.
TGTGCCAGCTCTTCCAGTTATAACCAAATGGAGACCCAGTACTTC
CASSSSYNQMETQYF
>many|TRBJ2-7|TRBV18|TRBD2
TGTGCCAGCTCACCCTTCGGGGCGGGAGCCACTGGCTACGAGCAGTACTTC
CASSPFGAGATGYEQYF
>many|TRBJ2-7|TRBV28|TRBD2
TGTGCCAGCAGTTTCCAGACTAGCGCCTACGAGCAGTACTTC
CASSFQTSAYEQYF
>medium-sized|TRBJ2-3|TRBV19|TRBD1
TGTGCCAGTAGGCTTACAGGGGGAGATACGCAGTATTTT
CASRLTGGDTQYF
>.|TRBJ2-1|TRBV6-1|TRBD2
TGTGCCAGCAGTGAAGGCCTAGCGGGAGGATATGAGCAGTTCTTC
CASSEGLAGGYEQFF
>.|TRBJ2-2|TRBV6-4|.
TGTGCCAGCAGTCCCGAGGGGGGCGGGGAGCTGCCTTTT
CASSPEGGGELPF
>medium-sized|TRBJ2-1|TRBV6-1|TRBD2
TGTGCCAGCAGTCAGGAGGGACTAGCGATGAGGAATGAGCAGTTCTTC
CASSQEGLAMRNEQFF
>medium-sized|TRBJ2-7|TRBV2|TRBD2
TGTGCCAGCAGTGAAGAGATAGCGGGGCCCTACGAGCAGTACTTC
CASSEEIAGPYEQYF
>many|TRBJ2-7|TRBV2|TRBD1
TGTGCCAGCAGTGGCCGCACAGACAGGGGCGACGAGCAGTACTTC
CASSGRTDRGDEQYF
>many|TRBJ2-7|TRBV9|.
TGTGCCAGCAGCGTAGCTTATAGAGGCACCGAGCAGTACTTC
CASSVAYRGTEQYF
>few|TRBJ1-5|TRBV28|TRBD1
TGTGCCAGCAGGGACAGGCTGGGGGAGCCCCAGCATTTT
CASRDRLGEPQHF
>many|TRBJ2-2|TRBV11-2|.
TGTGCCAGCAGCTTTCTCCCGGGCGGAAGAATCGGGGAGCTGTTTTTT
CASSFLPGGRIGELFF
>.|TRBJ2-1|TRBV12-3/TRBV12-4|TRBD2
TGTGCCAGCGGGAGAGCGGGAAATATAGTCTCTGAGCAGTTCTTC
CASGRAGNIVSEQFF
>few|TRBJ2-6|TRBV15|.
TGTGCCACGTACAGACCTGGGGCCAACGTCCTGACTTTC
CATYRPGANVLTF
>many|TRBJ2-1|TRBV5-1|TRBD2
TGCGCCAGCAGCCAAGGACTAGCGGGGGGCAATGAGCAGTTCTTC
CASSQGLAGGNEQFF
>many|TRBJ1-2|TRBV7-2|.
TGTGCCAGCAGCTTTCCCAGGGGTCCTAACTATGGCTACACCTTC
CASSFPRGPNYGYTF
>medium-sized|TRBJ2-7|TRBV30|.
TGTGCCTGGAGTCGTAATCGGTACCTCGAGCAGTACTTC
CAWSRNRYLEQYF
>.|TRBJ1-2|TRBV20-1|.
TGCAGTGCTAGGACACATGGCTACACCTTC
CSARTHGYTF
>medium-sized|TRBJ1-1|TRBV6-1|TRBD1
TGTGCCAGCAGTACTGGGACAGGGGCGAACACTGAAGCTTTCTTT
CASSTGTGANTEAFF
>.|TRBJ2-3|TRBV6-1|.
TGTGCCAGCACTAAGAGCGAGCCTATCTCAGATACGCAGTATTTT
CASTKSEPISDTQYF
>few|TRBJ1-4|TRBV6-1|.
TGTGCCAGCAGTCAATCGTTTATGGCAGCTAATGAAAAACTGTTTTTT
CASSQSFMAANEKLFF
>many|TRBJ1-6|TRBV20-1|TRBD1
TGCAGTGCGGTCAACAGGGGGTATAATTCACCCCTCCACTTT
CSAVNRGYNSPLHF
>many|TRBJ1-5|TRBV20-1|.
TGCAGTGCTAGCCGGGGGTTGGAGCCCCAGCATTTT
CSASRGLEPQHF
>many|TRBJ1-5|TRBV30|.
TGTGCCTGGAGTGTCCCGACGGATTATAGCAATCAGCCCCAGCATTTT
CAWSVPTDYSNQPQHF
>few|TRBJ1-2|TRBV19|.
TGTGCCAGCCTAAGTGAGGGCCGATCTAACTATGGCTACACCTTC
CASLSEGRSNYGYTF
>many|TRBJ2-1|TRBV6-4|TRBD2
TGTGCCAGCAGCGTACTAGCGGGAGAAATCAGTGAGCAGTTCTTC
CASSVLAGEISEQFF